The 26 T cell receptor beta chains below were found in one sample sequenced in a study of blood T cell repertoires in COVID-19 (TCRdb year 2020). Library preparation used the immunoSEQ multiplex PCR assay. TCRdb holds this immuneACCESS table with in-frame rearrangements only. Some clones are missing; in checked studies, unresolved V genes explain under half, and the rest has no known cause. A total of under 65,000 clones appear in this sample, 73% of them only once. Around 13% of the sample is taken by the ten largest. The sample comprised peripheral blood. Receptors were obtained from a woman between 65 and 79 years old with acute or convalescent COVID-19.

The V and J genes are TRBV15 and TRBJ1-1; weak D call: TRBD1 (5 bases). V was clipped by 0 bases and J by 3 bases, with 11 bases between them. Per germline, CDR1 LNHNV and CDR2 YYDKDF (reference sequence). The CDR3 sequence is 15 residues long. The chain's CDR3 is CATSREGGADTEAFF. The CDR3 nucleotides read TGTGCCACCAGCAGAGAAGGAGGGGCTGACACTGAAGCTTTCTTT.

The chain carries TRBV6-1 and TRBJ1-1, with D possibly being TRBD1 (5 bases). Trimming took 1 base from V and 10 from J, leaving 16 bases between them. The germline gives CDR1 MNHNS, CDR2 SASEGT. The CDR3 runs to 14 residues. The CDR3 DNA reads TGTGCCAGCAGTGAAGACGGCAGGGCGCGTGTAGCTTTCTTT. The encoded protein is CASSEDGRARVAFF.

As to this clone: A junction end diverges from the germline sequence, so it may reflect a read error. The chain recombines TRBV11-2 with TRBJ2-5; possibly TRBD2 for D (6 bases). The CDR3 totals 11 residues. The germline gives CDR1 SGHAT, CDR2 FQNNGV. The CDR3 region has the DNA TGTGCCAGCAGCTTAGGGAGGGCCCGTCACTTC. It encodes CASSLGRARHF.

The V and J genes are TRBV30 and TRBJ1-3; D might be TRBD1 (6 bases). CDR3 length: 15 residues. Per the germline V gene, CDR1 is GTSNPN and CDR2 is SVGIG (reference sequence). The V and J ends lost 2 bases and 1 base respectively, with 12 bases between them. This chain's CDR3 is CAWSTGFLSGNTIYF. CDR3 nucleotides: TGTGCCTGGAGTACAGGGTTTCTATCTGGAAACACCATATATTTT.

The chain joins TRBV1 to TRBJ2-2; TRBD2, the table's D call, was not compared with the DNA. TRBV1 represents a pseudogene. This CDR3 region has 17 residues. CDR3 nucleotides: TGCACCAGCAGCCAATCCTACTCCCGGGGGAACACCGGGGAGCTGTTTTTT. Its protein is CTSSQSYSRGNTGELFF.

This CDR3 is CASSPNRSGNTIYF. The CDR3 DNA is TGCGCCAGCAGCCCAAATAGATCTGGAAACACCATATATTTT. The V and J genes are TRBV5-1 and TRBJ1-3; D unclear. Trimming cost V 4 bases and J 1 base, with 9 bases left between them. The CDR3 length is 14 residues. CDR1 SGHRS and CDR2 YFSETQ come from the germline V gene.

The table lists this clone with a count of one. The CDR3: CASSWGAEDTQYF. The CDR3 nucleotides are TGCGCCAGCAGCTGGGGAGCTGAAGATACGCAGTATTTT. The rearrangement joins TRBV5-1 to TRBJ2-3; the D gene is possibly TRBD2 (5 bases). Germline CDR1 reads SGHRS; CDR2 reads YFSETQ. The CDR3 runs 13 residues. The V end was cut by 3 bases, the J end by 5 bases, with 10 bases between.

This clone was recorded a few times. The chain uses TRBV19 and TRBJ2-2; TRBD1 matches 10 bases. This CDR3 contains 18 residues. After removal of 6 bases from V and 5 bases from J, the junction contained 15 bases not matched to a gene. Germline CDR1 LNHDA, CDR2 SQIVND (reference sequence). The CDR3: CASRPGGSGQGVTGELFF. CDR3 DNA sequence: TGTGCCAGTAGACCTGGAGGTAGCGGACAGGGGGTAACCGGGGAGCTGTTTTTT.

This clone has a single count. The chain recombines TRBV5-1 with TRBJ2-5, with D perhaps TRBD1 (5 bases). V was shortened by 1 base and J by 4 bases, with 11 bases between the two germline ends. The germline V gene has CDR1 SGHRS and CDR2 YFSETQ. This CDR3 has 14 residues. CDR3 nucleotides: TGCGCCAGCAGCTTGCAAGGGGTACGAGAGACCCAGTACTTC. Residues: CASSLQGVRETQYF. The full variable domain, rest sourced from reference TRBV5-1 and TRBJ2-5, is KAGVTQTPRYLIKTRGQQVTLSCSPISGHRSVSWYQQTPGQGLQFLFEYFSETQRNKGNFPGRFSGRQFSNSRSEMNVSTLELGDSALYLCASSLQGVRETQYFGPGTRLLVL.

This chain uses TRBV19 with TRBJ1-4; possible D gene TRBD1, 6 bases. The CDR3 extends over 15 amino acids. Trimming removed 5 bases from V and 4 bases from J, with 14 bases in between. Germline loops: CDR1 LNHDA, CDR2 SQIVND (reference sequence). The CDR3: CASSAEQGRNEKLFF. The CDR3 region has the DNA TGTGCCAGTAGTGCCGAACAGGGTCGTAATGAAAAACTGTTTTTT.

This chain joins TRBV14 and TRBJ2-5; a possible D gene is TRBD2 (7 bases). V lost 1 base to trimming and J lost 4 bases, with 16 bases between them. Germline CDR1 is SGHDN and CDR2 is FVKESK. The CDR3 extends over 16 amino acids. This CDR3 reads CASSQVEGGHRETQYF. The CDR3 bases are TGTGCCAGCAGCCAAGTGGAGGGGGGGCATAGAGAGACCCAGTACTTC.

The rearrangement joins TRBV23-1 to TRBJ2-7, with 7 positions matching TRBD1. TRBV23-1 is flagged as an ORF with uncertain function. V was pared by 8 bases and J by 2 bases, with 9 bases of the junction left unmatched. The CDR3 has 14 residues. The DNA of the CDR3 is TGCGCCAGCTCCGATAGGGGGCCCACCTACGAGCAGTACTTC. It is translated as CASSDRGPTYEQYF.

This chain connects TRBV5-1 to TRBJ2-1; 10 bases fit TRBD2. V gave up 1 base and J gave up 7 bases; unmatched junction bases: 8. The CDR3 contains 16 residues. The germline V gene has CDR1 SGHRS and CDR2 YFSETQ. CDR3 nucleotides: TGCGCCAGCAGCTTGAACGGAGCGGGGGGGCAAAATGAGCAGTTCTTC. It specifies CASSLNGAGGQNEQFF.

This clone has a single count. The chain has TRBV7-9 and TRBJ1-6; TRBD1 aligns across 8 bases. The CDR3 is made up of 15 amino acids. Germline V gene data show CDR1 as SEHNR and CDR2 as FQNEAQ (reference sequence). After removal of 5 bases from V and 7 bases from J, the junction contained 7 bases not matched to a gene. This chain's CDR3 is CASSRQGMGNSPLHF. CDR3 in DNA: TGTGCCAGCAGCCGACAGGGGATGGGAAATTCACCCCTCCACTTT.

The V gene is TRBV7-9, the J gene TRBJ1-3, with TRBD1 as a possible D gene (6 bases). The CDR3 spans 14 residues. The germline V gene encodes CDR1 SEHNR and CDR2 FQNEAQ (reference sequence). The germline V and J ends were trimmed by 5 bases and 3 bases, with 11 bases remaining between them. This chain's CDR3 is CASSRDRHGNTIYF. The DNA of the CDR3 is TGTGCCAGCAGCCGAGACAGGCATGGAAACACCATATATTTT. The whole variable domain, filled in from reference TRBV7-9 and TRBJ1-3, reads DTGVSQNPRHKITKRGQNVTFRCDPISEHNRLYWYRQTLGQGPEFLTYFQNEAQLEKSRLLSDRFSAERPKGSFSTLEIQRTEQGDSAMYLCASSRDRHGNTIYFGEGSWLTVV.

V is TRBV10-3 and J is TRBJ2-2; maybe TRBD1 (6 bases). Trimming took 7 bases from V and 2 from J, leaving 11 bases between them. Germline V CDR1 and CDR2: ENHRY, SYGVKD. The CDR3 is 14 amino acids. The CDR3 protein is CAITPGANTGELFF. DNA of the CDR3: TGTGCCATCACGCCAGGGGCTAACACCGGGGAGCTGTTTTTT.

This clone was recorded once. The rearrangement joins TRBV5-4 to TRBJ2-3; 10 positions agree with TRBD2. The V gene end was trimmed by 2 bases and the J gene end by 2 bases; junction bases not matched to a gene: 5. Germline V gene lookup returns CDR1 SGHNT and CDR2 YYREEE (reference sequence). This CDR3 region has 16 residues. The CDR3 DNA reads TGTGCCAGCAGCTTTCTAGCGGGAGCAGCCACAGATACGCAGTATTTT. This sequence encodes CASSFLAGAATDTQYF.

This sequence joins TRBV21-1 and TRBJ1-4; TRBD1 is the table's D call, not checked against the DNA. TRBV21-1 is tagged as a pseudogene. The CDR3 is made up of 19 amino acids. The CDR3: CASSNRRTGPRGTNEKLFF. The DNA for the CDR3 is TGTGCCAGCAGCAATAGAAGGACAGGTCCAAGGGGAACTAATGAAAAACTGTTTTTT.

The rearrangement joins TRBV19 to TRBJ2-1; weak D call: TRBD1 (6 bases). The CDR3 totals 14 residues. Germline assignment: CDR1 LNHDA and CDR2 SQIVND (reference sequence). V was cut by 5 bases and J by 13 bases, with 21 bases left in between. CDR3 sequence: CASSSYRDITFQFF. The CDR3 nucleotides are TGTGCCAGTAGTTCATACCGGGACATCACTTTCCAGTTCTTC.

The genes are TRBV20-1 and TRBJ2-7; 7 bases are shared with TRBD1. From germline, CDR1 is DFQATT and CDR2 SNEGSKA (reference sequence). This CDR3 has 11 amino acids. V gave up 6 bases and J gave up 7 bases; unmatched junction bases: 6. For the CDR3, the DNA is TGCAGTGCGAGACAGGGTTTAGAGCAGTACTTC. Translating it yields CSARQGLEQYF.

The chain employs TRBV9 and TRBJ1-1; weak D call: TRBD1 (5 bases). The CDR3 runs 14 residues. V lost 4 bases and J 4 bases, leaving 14 bases between the germline ends. Germline V gene lookup returns CDR1 SGDLS and CDR2 YYNGEE. The CDR3 loop reads CASSPPGGGTEAFF. Here the CDR3 DNA reads TGTGCCAGCAGCCCCCCGGGGGGGGGCACTGAAGCTTTCTTT.

This rearrangement joins TRBV15 to TRBJ1-2; TRBD1 agrees at 7 bases. Germline V gene sequence: CDR1 LNHNV, CDR2 YYDKDF (reference sequence). The CDR3 covers 15 residues. Trimming at V came to 5 bases and at J to 1 base, leaving 7 bases not matched to a gene. The CDR3 sequence: CATSLLTGVNYGYTF. The CDR3 nucleotides are TGTGCCACCAGCTTACTAACAGGGGTTAACTATGGCTACACCTTC.

CDR3 amino acids: CASSLRDSPYGYTF. CDR3 coding DNA: TGTGCCAGCAGCTTACGGGACAGCCCCTATGGCTACACCTTC. The rearrangement joins TRBV13 to TRBJ1-2; 7 bases fit TRBD1. In germline, CDR1 is PRHDT, CDR2 FYEKMQ (reference sequence). The CDR3 has 14 amino acids. Trimming at V came to 2 bases and at J to 4 bases, leaving 4 bases not matched to a gene.

The V gene is TRBV18, the J gene TRBJ2-1; 8 nucleotides match TRBD2. Germline CDR1 reads KGHSH; CDR2 reads LQKENI. The CDR3 extends over 14 amino acids. V gave up 2 bases and J gave up 6 bases; unmatched junction bases: 3. The CDR3 region is CASSPGLAPNEQFF. CDR3 bases: TGTGCCAGCTCACCAGGACTAGCTCCCAATGAGCAGTTCTTC.

This sequence joins TRBV6-5 and TRBJ1-4; unclear D gene. There are 14 residues in the CDR3. Trimming pared 6 bases from V and 4 bases from J, leaving 12 bases between. Germline values: CDR1 MNHEY, CDR2 SVGAGI. The DNA of the CDR3 is TGTGCCAGCAGGCGTGGAGAGGGTAATGAAAAACTGTTTTTT. The encoded protein is CASRRGEGNEKLFF.

The chain uses TRBV5-1 and TRBJ2-3; D uncertain. CDR3 length: 15 amino acids. The V gene's germline CDR1 is SGHRS and CDR2 YFSETQ. V gave up 0 bases and J gave up 2 bases, with 10 bases separating them. The CDR3 sequence: CASSLALTYTDTQYF. DNA for the CDR3: TGCGCCAGCAGCTTGGCCCTAACCTACACAGATACGCAGTATTTT.